The 9 T cell receptor beta chains presented below share a single source sample, sequenced in a study of T cells in Graves' hyperthyroidism and ophthalmopathy. Amplification of TCR beta CDR3 regions was performed using RNA transcripts as template. Carried out on the TCR CDR3, a first-round RT-PCR used the HTBI primer set. TCRdb itself ran the multiplex PCR reads through MiXCR, one entry per CDR3 protein. The repertoire holds approximately 610,000 distinct CDR3 sequences, 16% seen once, with around 19% in the top ten. Sequencing was done on a sample of blood. All receptors come from a woman aged 18-29 years with Graves' hyperthyroidism.

This clonotype was seen at least ten times. This chain uses TRBV12-3 or TRBV12-4 with TRBJ2-7, with TRBD2 matching 8 bases. The CDR3 extends over 14 amino acids. The ends lost 4 bases at V and 3 bases at J; junction bases unmatched: 5. Written as DNA, the CDR3 is TGTGCCAGCAGTTCGGGACTAGGTGGCTACGAGCAGTACTTC. It is translated as CASSSGLGGYEQYF.

This clonotype was seen many times. This chain connects TRBV7-8 to TRBJ1-5, with D hard to call. This CDR3 has 15 amino acids. CDR1 and CDR2 from the germline V gene are SGHVS and FQNEAQ. Deletions cut 0 bases from V and 5 bases from J, with 11 bases between. CDR3 protein: CASSLAGDVHQPQHF. DNA for the CDR3: TGTGCCAGCAGCTTAGCCGGAGATGTTCATCAGCCCCAGCATTTT.

There are many counts of this clonotype. The rearrangement links TRBV2 to TRBJ2-7; 9 positions agree with TRBD2. Trimming cost V 2 bases and J 4 bases; bases outside gene matches: 6. CDR1 and CDR2 (germline): SNHLY, FYNNEI. The CDR3 is made up of 15 amino acids. The CDR3 spells CASSEQGLALYEQYF. The CDR3 DNA reads as TGTGCCAGCAGTGAACAAGGACTAGCGCTATACGAGCAGTACTTC. Supplemented by reference TRBV2 and TRBJ2-7, the full variable domain reads EPEVTQTPSHQVTQMGQEVILRCVPISNHLYFYWYRQILGQKVEFLVSFYNNEISEKSEIFDDQFSVERPDGSNFTLKIRSTKLEDSAMYFCASSEQGLALYEQYFGPGTRLTVT.

This clonotype appeared a few times. The CDR3 is CASSSRGQREPRYNEQFF. CDR3 in DNA: TGTGCCAGCAGTTCCCGAGGCCAGCGGGAGCCCCGCTACAATGAGCAGTTCTTC. The rearrangement uses TRBV5-4 and TRBJ2-1; 8 nucleotides line up with TRBD2. CDR3 length: 18 amino acids. Germline V CDR1 and CDR2: SGHNT, YYREEE (reference sequence). Trimming removed 5 bases from V and 3 bases from J; junction bases left unmatched: 16.

This chain uses TRBV6-1 with TRBJ1-2; 8 bases match TRBD1. Germline V lookup: CDR1 MNHNS, CDR2 SASEGT. The CDR3 runs 13 residues. V lost 7 bases and J lost 8; bases outside the gene matches: 9. This chain's CDR3 is CASTLGQGQGYTF. The CDR3, as DNA: TGTGCCAGCACTCTTGGACAGGGTCAAGGCTACACCTTC.

V gene TRBV29-1 combines with J gene TRBJ1-1, with D possibly matching TRBD1 (5 bases). V dropped 7 bases and J dropped 1 base, with 13 bases sitting between them. Germline V gives CDR1 SQVTM, CDR2 ANQGSEA. This CDR3 is 13 amino acids long. The DNA of the CDR3 is TGCAGCGGGCGAGGGGCAGGGAACACTGAAGCTTTCTTT. As protein: CSGRGAGNTEAFF.

This clonotype was counted ten times or more. This chain connects TRBV7-2 to TRBJ1-2; D uncertain. Germline values: CDR1 SGHTA, CDR2 FQGNSA. The CDR3 consists of 14 residues. Trimming cost V 5 bases and J 5 bases, with 15 bases left between them. The CDR3 nucleotides are TGTGCCAGCAGCGTGGGATTCTCGGGATATGGCTACACCTTC. Translating it yields CASSVGFSGYGYTF.

The CDR3 loop reads CASSLRTEPNYGYTF. As DNA, the CDR3 is TGTGCCAGCTCACTGAGGACCGAACCTAACTATGGCTACACCTTC. The genes are TRBV18 and TRBJ1-2; D call uncertain. Germline-derived CDR1 and CDR2 are KGHSH and LQKENI. The CDR3 extends over 15 amino acids. V was trimmed by 4 bases and J by 0 bases, leaving 12 bases between them.

This clonotype was seen many times. J is TRBJ1-2 and V is TRBV19; 8 bases map to TRBD1. The CDR3 runs 19 residues. The germline gives CDR1 LNHDA, CDR2 SQIVND (reference sequence). The V and J ends lost 4 bases and 4 bases, in that order; junction bases with no gene match: 20. Here the CDR3 DNA reads TGTGCCAGTAGTACGGGGCAAAGGAGGACAGGGAGGTTTGCCTATGGCTACACCTTC. As protein: CASSTGQRRTGRFAYGYTF. Full variable domain (rest looked up from reference TRBV19 and TRBJ1-2): DGGITQSPKYLFRKEGQNVTLSCEQNLNHDAMYWYRQDPGQGLRLIYYSQIVNDFQKGDIAEGYSVSREKKESFPLTVTSAQKNPTAFYLCASSTGQRRTGRFAYGYTFGSGTRLTVV.